A selection of T cell receptor beta chains follows, all from one sample in a study of T cells in localized non-small cell lung cancer. The method was immunoSEQ multiplex PCR; TCRdb's version includes in-frame clones alone and lacks a portion of them. The data show some 40,000 clones, around 90% seen once. The sample in question was peripheral blood, obtained before any cancer treatment. Source of these receptors: a female donor older than 55 with stage I lung adenocarcinoma. Each CDR3 is given with its conserved first and last residue. The D gene is left open where the match is weak. Clone size, where shown, is once, few, many, or a class for clones that have expanded.

TRBV19	15	TRBJ1-5	-	-	CASSIVITGNQPQHF	TGTGCCAGTAGTATTGTTATTACGGGAAATCAGCCCCAGCATTTT
TRBV7-3	16	TRBJ2-1	TRBD2	once	CASSGGSGGRYNEQFF	TGTGCCAGCAGCGGAGGCAGCGGGGGACGCTACAATGAGCAGTTCTTC
TRBV29-1	14	TRBJ1-1	TRBD1	-	CSGGTGTSLGGAFF	TGCAGCGGTGGGACAGGGACCTCTCTGGGTGGAGCTTTCTTT
TRBV11-2	17	TRBJ2-2	-	-	CASSFSPRGVDTGELFF	TGTGCCAGCAGCTTCAGCCCTCGAGGGGTGGACACCGGGGAGCTGTTTTTT
TRBV11-2	19	TRBJ2-3	-	-	CASSLDFRGDLPSQVAQYF	TGTGCCAGCAGCTTAGATTTTAGAGGGGACCTGCCTTCTCAGGTTGCGCAGTATTTT
TRBV5-1	15	TRBJ1-2	-	-	CASSWRPALNYGYTF	TGCGCCAGCAGCTGGCGGCCAGCGCTTAACTATGGCTACACCTTC
TRBV18	17	TRBJ2-2	TRBD2	-	CASSRLPSGGNTGELFF	TGTGCCAGCTCGCGACTCCCTAGCGGGGGGAACACCGGGGAGCTGTTTTTT
TRBV2	13	TRBJ1-6	-	-	CASQGSYNSPLHF	TGTGCCAGTCAGGGGTCCTATAATTCACCCCTCCACTTT
TRBV6-5	12	TRBJ2-3	-	-	CASRPDGDTQYF	TGTGCCAGCAGACCGGACGGAGATACGCAGTATTTT
TRBV19	16	TRBJ2-3	TRBD1	-	CASSIVGGQGGDTQYF	TGTGCCAGTAGTATAGTAGGGGGACAGGGCGGCGATACGCAGTATTTT
TRBV6-1	15	TRBJ2-1	-	-	CASSGPEGSYNEQFF	TGTGCCAGCAGTGGGCCTGAGGGGTCCTACAATGAGCAGTTCTTC
TRBV7-2	15	TRBJ1-1	-	-	CASSLVSGGNTEAFF	TGTGCCAGCAGCTTAGTCTCGGGGGGGAACACTGAAGCTTTCTTT
TRBV10-1	14	TRBJ2-1	TRBD1	-	CASSLQGGSDEQFF	TGCGCCAGCAGTTTACAGGGGGGAAGCGATGAGCAGTTCTTC
TRBV7-9	15	TRBJ2-5	TRBD1	-	CASSPGGQGRETQYF	TGTGCCAGCAGCCCTGGGGGACAGGGACGCGAGACCCAGTACTTC
TRBV5-4	16	TRBJ2-4	-	-	CASRRRDQGAKNIQYF	TGTGCCAGCAGGAGGAGGGATCAGGGGGCCAAAAACATTCAGTACTTC
TRBV27	13	TRBJ1-5	-	-	CASSRHGNQPQHF	TGTGCCAGCTCTCGTCACGGCAATCAGCCCCAGCATTTT
TRBV5-6	16	TRBJ2-3	-	-	CASTTSRQGGTDTQYF	TGTGCCAGCACCACCTCGCGGCAGGGTGGCACAGATACGCAGTATTTT
TRBV27	19	TRBJ2-1	TRBD1	few	CASKRTDLQGAGLYNEQFF	TGTGCCAGCAAGAGGACCGACCTACAGGGGGCGGGCCTTTACAATGAGCAGTTCTTC
TRBV1	16	TRBJ2-3	-	-	CTSSPEGWTSTDTQYF	TGCACCAGCAGCCCAGAGGGCTGGACTAGCACAGATACGCAGTATTTT
TRBV21-1	16	TRBJ1-1	-	-	CASSTRDQGLNTEAFF	TGTGCCAGCAGCACGCGTGACCAGGGTCTGAACACTGAAGCTTTCTTT
TRBV6-1	13	TRBJ1-1	TRBD1	-	CATLRQGNTEAFF	TGTGCCACCCTGAGACAGGGTAACACTGAAGCTTTCTTT
TRBV19	12	TRBJ2-5	-	-	CASSSPEETQYF	TGTGCCAGTAGTTCCCCCGAGGAGACCCAGTACTTC
TRBV9	18	TRBJ1-3	-	-	CASSVNPDRAQVGNTIYF	TGTGCCAGCAGCGTAAACCCCGATAGGGCTCAAGTGGGAAACACCATATATTTT
TRBV6-6	14	TRBJ1-5	-	once	CASETGLSNQPQHF	TGTGCCAGCGAAACGGGGCTGAGCAATCAGCCCCAGCATTTT
TRBV21-1	16	TRBJ1-1	-	once	CASSKLRVGGGTEAFF	-
TRBV15	14	TRBJ1-1	-	-	CATSRGQTNTEAFF	TGTGCCACCAGCAGAGGACAGACGAACACTGAAGCTTTCTTT
TRBV5-5	14	TRBJ2-7	-	few	CASSFGQLSYEQYF	TGTGCCAGCAGCTTTGGACAGCTCTCCTACGAGCAGTACTTC
TRBV15	16	TRBJ1-2	TRBD1	once	CATSRAGTGTFYGYTF	TGTGCCACCAGCAGAGCAGGGACAGGGACTTTCTATGGCTACACCTTC
TRBV10-1	13	TRBJ1-2	-	few	CASSPSRRDGYTF	TGCGCCAGCAGTCCCTCTAGGAGGGATGGCTACACCTTC